These 28 T cell receptor beta chains were all obtained from the same sample, sequenced in a study of STAT5B mutations in CD4+ large granular lymphocyte leukemia. Sequenced by immunoSEQ multiplex PCR; TCRdb stores in-frame clones only, minus some. The sample contains around 30,000 clones, roughly 70% of which appear only once. The sequencing input was CD4+ T cells from blood buffy coats. The receptors shown here come from a human donor in good health.

The CDR3, as DNA: TGTGCCAGTAGTATCGAAGGGACAGGGGGGGGCTCACCCCTCCACTTT. This sequence encodes CASSIEGTGGGSPLHF. This chain connects TRBV19 to TRBJ1-6, with 11 bases aligning to TRBD1. The trim removed 3 bases at V and 10 bases at J, leaving 8 bases unmatched. Germline assignment: CDR1 LNHDA and CDR2 SQIVND (reference sequence). The CDR3 is 16 amino acids.

This clone came up once. The chain recombines TRBV6-5 with TRBJ2-5; the D gene is possibly TRBD1 (5 bases). CDR3 length equals 14 residues. Trimming took 8 bases from V and 4 from J, leaving 17 bases between them. CDR1 and CDR2 (germline): MNHEY, SVGAGI. CDR3 in amino acids: CASRALDRTETQYF. In nucleotides, the CDR3 is TGTGCCAGCCGGGCGCTCGACAGAACAGAGACCCAGTACTTC.

The rearrangement links TRBV28 to TRBJ2-3; 8 nucleotides agree with TRBD1. Per germline, CDR1 MDHEN and CDR2 SYDVKM. The CDR3 length is 15 residues. J lost 4 bases, V lost 4 bases, and 7 bases had no gene match. The chain's CDR3 is CASSSPTGEADTQYF. CDR3 nucleotides: TGTGCCAGCAGTTCGCCGACAGGGGAGGCAGATACGCAGTATTTT.

V usage is TRBV19 and J usage is TRBJ1-6, with a tentative D call TRBD1 (6 bases). The CDR3 runs 14 residues. Trimming took off 5 bases at V and 4 bases at J, with 9 bases between the two ends. Germline loops: CDR1 LNHDA, CDR2 SQIVND (reference sequence). The CDR3 region is CASSGRGYNSPLHF. CDR3 coding DNA: TGTGCCAGTAGTGGCAGGGGTTATAATTCACCCCTCCACTTT. Looking up the rest from reference TRBV19 and TRBJ1-6 gives the full variable domain: DGGITQSPKYLFRKEGQNVTLSCEQNLNHDAMYWYRQDPGQGLRLIYYSQIVNDFQKGDIAEGYSVSREKKESFPLTVTSAQKNPTAFYLCASSGRGYNSPLHFGNGTRLTVT.

The rearrangement uses TRBV2 and TRBJ1-1, with TRBD1 matching over 9 bases. CDR3 length: 15 residues. The J segment lost 11 bases and the V segment lost 6 bases, leaving 16 bases of the junction unmatched. Germline CDR1 and CDR2: SNHLY and FYNNEI. The CDR3 sequence: CASRKSTGGGDGAFF. The CDR3 DNA reads as TGTGCCAGCAGGAAGTCGACAGGGGGGGGAGATGGGGCTTTCTTT. Complete variable domain (other parts from reference TRBV2 and TRBJ1-1): EPEVTQTPSHQVTQMGQEVILRCVPISNHLYFYWYRQILGQKVEFLVSFYNNEISEKSEIFDDQFSVERPDGSNFTLKIRSTKLEDSAMYFCASRKSTGGGDGAFFGQGTRLTVV.

The rearrangement uses TRBV28 and TRBJ2-2; no firm D call. This CDR3 region has 13 residues. The V and J ends lost 7 bases and 5 bases respectively, with 11 bases between them. CDR1 and CDR2 (germline): MDHEN, SYDVKM. The CDR3 DNA follows: TGTGCCAGCAACGACGAGACGACCGGGGAGCTGTTTTTT. Amino acid sequence: CASNDETTGELFF.

This clone was found a few times. V is TRBV12-5 and J is TRBJ1-1; possible D gene TRBD1, 6 bases. Germline V gene data show CDR1 as LGHNT and CDR2 as FRNRAP. This CDR3 has 13 amino acids. V lost 1 base to trimming and J lost 9 bases, with 12 bases between them. For the CDR3, the DNA is TGTGCTAGTGGTTTGGAACCGGGGGCCAAAGCTTTCTTT. Protein product: CASGLEPGAKAFF.

This clone was seen a single time. V usage is TRBV2 and J usage is TRBJ2-2; the match to TRBD1 covers 8 bases. This CDR3 spans 13 amino acids. The V segment lost 5 bases and the J segment 7 bases; nucleotides outside the gene matches: 3. CDR1 SNHLY and CDR2 FYNNEI come from the germline V gene. This chain's CDR3 is CASSRQGHGELFF. The CDR3 DNA reads TGTGCCAGCAGTAGACAGGGGCACGGGGAGCTGTTTTTT.

By share of the sample, this clone is medium-sized. Relative to the germline gene, one junction end is altered; a read error may explain this. This rearrangement joins TRBV19 to TRBJ2-5, with D possibly being TRBD2 (5 bases). The CDR3 has 15 residues. CDR1 and CDR2 from the germline V gene are LNHDA and SQIVND (reference sequence). The CDR3 DNA reads TGTGCCAGTAATATACGGGAAAGCGGCGGAGAGACCCAGTACTTC. Amino acids: CASNIRESGGETQYF.

The V gene is TRBV19, the J gene TRBJ2-4; either TRBD1 or TRBD2 may supply D (5 bases each). The germline gives CDR1 LNHDA, CDR2 SQIVND (reference sequence). The CDR3 contains 14 residues. Deletions cut 3 bases from V and 8 bases from J, with 14 bases between. The CDR3: CASSINRGMDIQYF. The CDR3 DNA reads TGTGCCAGTAGTATTAACCGGGGCATGGACATTCAGTACTTC. Complete variable domain (other parts from reference TRBV19 and TRBJ2-4): DGGITQSPKYLFRKEGQNVTLSCEQNLNHDAMYWYRQDPGQGLRLIYYSQIVNDFQKGDIAEGYSVSREKKESFPLTVTSAQKNPTAFYLCASSINRGMDIQYFGAGTRLSVL.

The V call is TRBV19, the J call TRBJ2-2, with a weak D call TRBD2 (5 bases). Germline values: CDR1 LNHDA, CDR2 SQIVND (reference sequence). The V gene lost 2 bases and the J gene lost 7 bases, with 14 bases spanning the gap. The CDR3 length is 15 residues. CDR3 in amino acids: CASSIYGGFIGELFF. CDR3 nucleotide sequence: TGTGCCAGTAGTATATATGGCGGGTTCATCGGGGAGCTGTTTTTT.

The chain carries TRBV2 and TRBJ2-5; 9 positions agree with TRBD1. The better agreement between TRBJ2-7 and the DNA end casts doubt on the J call. Germline-derived CDR1 and CDR2 are SNHLY and FYNNEI. The CDR3 spans 12 residues. The CDR3 loop is CASGTGFYEQYF. The CDR3 DNA sequence: TGTGCTTCCGGGACAGGGTTTTACGAGCAGTACTTC.

This chain joins TRBV5-1 and TRBJ1-3; 8 bases agree with TRBD1. V was clipped by 8 bases and J by 0 bases; unmatched bases: 7. This CDR3 region has 15 residues. CDR1 and CDR2 from the germline V gene are SGHRS and YFSETQ. As DNA, the CDR3 is TGCGCCAGTTTTAACAGGGGGACCTCTGGAAACACCATATATTTT. This translates into CASFNRGTSGNTIYF.

Only one count was recorded for this clone. The chain is built from TRBV23-1 and TRBJ2-5; 7 bases are a match to TRBD1. TRBV23-1 qualifies as an ORF whose function is uncertain. Trimming removed 2 bases from V and 2 bases from J; junction bases left unmatched: 5. The CDR3 has 15 amino acids. The chain's CDR3 is CASSQGPGQQETQYF. The CDR3 coding sequence is TGCGCCAGCAGTCAAGGGCCGGGACAGCAAGAGACCCAGTACTTC.

The V gene is TRBV7-9, the J gene TRBJ1-4, with 9 bases identical to TRBD1. V trimming: 5 bases; J trimming: 7 bases; junction bases outside the gene matches: 8. The CDR3 is made up of 15 amino acids. CDR1 and CDR2 from the germline V gene are SEHNR and FQNEAQ (reference sequence). The chain's CDR3 is CASSLMTGGGEKLFF. The CDR3 DNA reads TGTGCCAGCAGCCTTATGACAGGGGGAGGTGAAAAACTGTTTTTT. The full variable domain, with the rest looked up from reference TRBV7-9 and TRBJ1-4, is DTGVSQNPRHKITKRGQNVTFRCDPISEHNRLYWYRQTLGQGPEFLTYFQNEAQLEKSRLLSDRFSAERPKGSFSTLEIQRTEQGDSAMYLCASSLMTGGGEKLFFGSGTQLSVL.

The rearrangement links TRBV7-9 to TRBJ1-5; D remains ambiguous. CDR3 size: 13 residues. Germline V CDR1 and CDR2: SEHNR, FQNEAQ (reference sequence). V lost 6 bases to trimming and J lost 7 bases, with 13 bases between them. CDR3 coding DNA: TGTGCCAGCAGTAAGACCGATGGCCAGCCCCAGCATTTT. Residues: CASSKTDGQPQHF.

The J gene is TRBJ1-1, the V gene TRBV19; 7 positions agree with TRBD1. This CDR3 region has 14 residues. The germline V gene encodes CDR1 LNHDA and CDR2 SQIVND (reference sequence). J lost 11 bases, V lost 3 bases, and 12 bases had no gene match. This chain's CDR3 is CASSMAGQTLWAFF. The CDR3 DNA is TGTGCCAGTAGTATGGCGGGACAGACCCTGTGGGCTTTCTTT.

J is TRBJ1-1 and V is TRBV19, with a weak D call TRBD1 (5 bases). The V end was cut by 2 bases, the J end by 0 bases, with 10 bases between. Germline V gene lookup returns CDR1 LNHDA and CDR2 SQIVND (reference sequence). The length of the CDR3 is 15 residues. In nucleotides, the CDR3 is TGTGCCAGTAGTATAAGGGGATACATGAACACTGAAGCTTTCTTT. Translation gives CASSIRGYMNTEAFF.

This clone has only one observation. The rearrangement links TRBV28 to TRBJ1-6, with D unclear. The CDR3 length is 14 residues. With 4 bases removed from V and 5 bases from J, the gap between germline ends came to 9 bases. CDR1 and CDR2 from the germline V gene are MDHEN and SYDVKM. CDR3 bases: TGTGCCAGCAGTTCTTATCGTGATAATTCACCCCTCCACTTT. Protein product: CASSSYRDNSPLHF.

This clone was seen just once. V gene TRBV28 combines with J gene TRBJ1-2; TRBD1 matches at 7 bases. V was clipped by 6 bases and J by 4 bases; unmatched bases: 20. The CDR3 has 18 amino acids. Germline V CDR1 and CDR2: MDHEN, SYDVKM. Here the CDR3 DNA reads TGTGCCAGCAGCGCTGGGAGGGAGTACAGGGGAGGTTCCTATGGCTACACCTTC. Residues: CASSAGREYRGGSYGYTF.

J is TRBJ2-1 and V is TRBV29-1, with 16 bases matching TRBD2. Germline CDR1 and CDR2: SQVTM and ANQGSEA. Trimming took 4 bases from V and 7 from J; bases not matched to a gene: 7. The CDR3 runs to 16 residues. CDR3 region: CSVAGTSGRGTNEQFF. The DNA for the CDR3 is TGCAGCGTTGCCGGGACTAGCGGGAGGGGAACGAATGAGCAGTTCTTC.

The V call is TRBV13, the J call TRBJ2-1; 12 bases agree with TRBD2. Looked up from germline, CDR1 is PRHDT and CDR2 is FYEKMQ (reference sequence). The V and J ends lost 2 bases and 2 bases, in that order; junction bases with no gene match: 4. The length of the CDR3 is 17 residues. The CDR3 nucleotides read TGTGCCAGCAGCTTATCTAGCGGGAGGGATGCCTACAATGAGCAGTTCTTC. Encoded protein: CASSLSSGRDAYNEQFF.

A few counts support this clone. The chain joins TRBV4-2 to TRBJ1-1, with no clear D. V dropped 4 bases and J dropped 4 bases, with 22 bases sitting between them. Germline V gives CDR1 LGHNA, CDR2 YNFKEQ. The CDR3 length is 17 residues. In DNA, the CDR3 is TGTGCCAGCAGCCTCAAGCTGATTCGGGGAATCAGCACTGAAGCTTTCTTT. Protein: CASSLKLIRGISTEAFF.

This sequence joins TRBV30 and TRBJ2-3; 11 bases agree with TRBD2. V lost 2 bases to trimming and J lost 3 bases; unmatched junction nucleotides: 10. CDR1 and CDR2 (germline): GTSNPN, SVGIG (reference sequence). This CDR3 is built from 17 residues. The CDR3 nucleotides read TGTGCCTGGAGTATCTCGTTAGCGGGAGGGTTGACAGATACGCAGTATTTT. Protein sequence: CAWSISLAGGLTDTQYF.

This sequence joins TRBV7-9 and TRBJ1-2; D remains ambiguous. The CDR3 has 13 residues. Trimming removed 4 bases at V and 4 bases at J, with 10 bases between. Germline-derived CDR1 and CDR2 are SEHNR and FQNEAQ (reference sequence). Here the CDR3 DNA reads TGTGCCAGCAGCTCGGTCGGGTCCTATGGCTACACCTTC. Its translation: CASSSVGSYGYTF.

The V call is TRBV4-1, the J call TRBJ2-5; the D gene could be TRBD1 or TRBD2 (5 bases each). The CDR3 has 17 amino acids. Germline assignment: CDR1 MGHRA and CDR2 YSYEKL. Trimming took off 4 bases at V and 4 bases at J, with 22 bases between the two ends. CDR3 loop: CASSLSVLGDGRETQYF. The CDR3 DNA reads as TGCGCCAGCAGCCTGTCTGTCCTGGGGGATGGTAGAGAGACCCAGTACTTC.

J is TRBJ1-1 and V is TRBV7-2; possible D gene TRBD1, 5 bases. There are 16 residues in the CDR3. Looked up from germline, CDR1 is SGHTA and CDR2 is FQGNSA. V dropped 4 bases and J dropped 5 bases, with 20 bases sitting between them. CDR3 bases: TGTGCCAGCAGCTCCACGGCCGGGACCCGAGGGACTGAAGCTTTCTTT. This sequence encodes CASSSTAGTRGTEAFF.

The chain has TRBV18 and TRBJ2-7, with D perhaps matching TRBD1 (6 bases). The germline V gene encodes CDR1 KGHSH and CDR2 LQKENI. V lost 0 bases and J lost 3, with 6 bases in between. The CDR3 is made up of 13 amino acids. CDR3 protein: CASSPPGGYEQYV. The CDR3 DNA sequence: TGTGCCAGCTCACCACCAGGGGGCTACGAGCAGTACGTC.